This TCR beta chain is drawn from a study of blood T cells in healthy people across ages. A sample-barcoded 5' primer and a J-beta primer mix were used in a second PCR of roughly 7 to 11 cycles. Each CDR3 protein gets one entry after TCRdb re-called the 5' RACE reads with MiXCR. Of hundreds of thousands of distinct CDR3 sequences in the sample, under 25% were seen once. Germline CDR1 is LGHNA and CDR2 is YSLEER. CDR3 size: 13 residues. Trimming stripped 1 base from V and 4 bases from J, with 7 bases between. The sequenced sample consisted of blood. The receptor was derived from a man aged 70-80 years in good health. The rearrangement joins TRBV4-3 to TRBJ2-5, with no clear D. The CDR3, as DNA: TGCGCCAGCAGCCAAGGAGAGAGAGAGACCCAGTACTTC. This gives the protein CASSQGERETQYF.